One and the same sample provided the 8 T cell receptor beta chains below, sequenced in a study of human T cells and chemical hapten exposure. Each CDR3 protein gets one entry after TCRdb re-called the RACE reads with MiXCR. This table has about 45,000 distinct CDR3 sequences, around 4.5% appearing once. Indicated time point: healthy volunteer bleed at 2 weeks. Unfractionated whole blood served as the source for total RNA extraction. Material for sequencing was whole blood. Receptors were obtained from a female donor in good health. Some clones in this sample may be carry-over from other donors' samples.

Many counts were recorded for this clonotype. The CDR3 DNA reads TGCAGCGTTGAGGGGGGGCGGGAGAGCACTGAAGCTTTCTTT. Translating gives CSVEGGRESTEAFF. V gene TRBV29-1 combines with J gene TRBJ1-1, with TRBD1 as a possible D gene (6 bases). The CDR3 loop spans 14 amino acids. Germline V gene sequence: CDR1 SQVTM, CDR2 ANQGSEA. V was trimmed by 3 bases and J by 4 bases, leaving 15 bases between them.

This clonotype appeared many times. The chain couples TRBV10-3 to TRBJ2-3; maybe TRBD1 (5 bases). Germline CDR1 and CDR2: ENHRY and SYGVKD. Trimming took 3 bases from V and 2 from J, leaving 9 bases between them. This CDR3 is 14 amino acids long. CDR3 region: CAISERQTTDTQYF. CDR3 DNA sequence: TGTGCCATCAGTGAAAGACAGACCACAGATACGCAGTATTTT.

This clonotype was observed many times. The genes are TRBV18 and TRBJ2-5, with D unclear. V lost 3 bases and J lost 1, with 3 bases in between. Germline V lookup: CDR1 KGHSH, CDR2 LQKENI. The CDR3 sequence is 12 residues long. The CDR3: CASSPIQETQYF. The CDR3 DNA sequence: TGTGCCAGCTCACCGATCCAAGAGACCCAGTACTTC.

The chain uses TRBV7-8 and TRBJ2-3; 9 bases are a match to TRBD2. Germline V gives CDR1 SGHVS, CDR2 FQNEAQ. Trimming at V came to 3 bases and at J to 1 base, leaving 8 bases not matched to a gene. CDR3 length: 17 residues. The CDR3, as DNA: TGTGCCAGCAGCTTGGACAGAGCTAGCGGGGGCACAGATACGCAGTATTTT. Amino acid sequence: CASSLDRASGGTDTQYF.

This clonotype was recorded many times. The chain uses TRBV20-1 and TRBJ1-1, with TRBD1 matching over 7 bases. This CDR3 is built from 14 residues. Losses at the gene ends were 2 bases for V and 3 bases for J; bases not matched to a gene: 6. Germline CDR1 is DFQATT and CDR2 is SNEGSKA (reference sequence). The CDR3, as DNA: TGCAGTGCTAGATCCCTGACAGGGCACACTGAAGCTTTCTTT. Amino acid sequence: CSARSLTGHTEAFF.

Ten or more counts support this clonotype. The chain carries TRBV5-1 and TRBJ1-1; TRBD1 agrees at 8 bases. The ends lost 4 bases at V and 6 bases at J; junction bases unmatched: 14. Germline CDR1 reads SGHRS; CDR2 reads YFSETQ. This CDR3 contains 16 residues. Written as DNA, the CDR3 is TGCGCCAGCAGCCGGCTTGGAGGACAGGGTTTATCTGAAGCTTTCTTT. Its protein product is CASSRLGGQGLSEAFF. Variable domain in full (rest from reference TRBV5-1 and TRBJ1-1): KAGVTQTPRYLIKTRGQQVTLSCSPISGHRSVSWYQQTPGQGLQFLFEYFSETQRNKGNFPGRFSGRQFSNSRSEMNVSTLELGDSALYLCASSRLGGQGLSEAFFGQGTRLTVV.

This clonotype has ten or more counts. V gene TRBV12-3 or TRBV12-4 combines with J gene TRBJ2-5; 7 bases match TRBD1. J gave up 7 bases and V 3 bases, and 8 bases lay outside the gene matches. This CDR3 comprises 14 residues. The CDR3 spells CASSLGQTRGTQYF. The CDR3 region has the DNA TGTGCCAGCAGTTTGGGACAGACACGGGGGACCCAGTACTTC.

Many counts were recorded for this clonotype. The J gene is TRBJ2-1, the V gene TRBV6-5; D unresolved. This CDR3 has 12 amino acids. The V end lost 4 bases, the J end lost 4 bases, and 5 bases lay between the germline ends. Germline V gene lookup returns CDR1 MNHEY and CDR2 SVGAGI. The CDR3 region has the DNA TGTGCCAGCAGTTCCACGTACAATGAGCAGTTCTTC. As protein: CASSSTYNEQFF.